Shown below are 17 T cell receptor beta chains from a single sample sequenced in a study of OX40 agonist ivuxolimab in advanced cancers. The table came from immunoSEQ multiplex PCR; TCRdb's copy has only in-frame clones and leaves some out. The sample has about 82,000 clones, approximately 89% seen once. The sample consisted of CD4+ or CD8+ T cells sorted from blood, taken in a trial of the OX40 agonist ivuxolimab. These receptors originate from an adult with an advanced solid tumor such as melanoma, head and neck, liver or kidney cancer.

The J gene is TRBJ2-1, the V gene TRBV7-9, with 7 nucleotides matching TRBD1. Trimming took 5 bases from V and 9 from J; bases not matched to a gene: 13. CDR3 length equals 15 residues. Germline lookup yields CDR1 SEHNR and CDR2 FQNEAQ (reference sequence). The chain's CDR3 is CASSRRDTGASEQFF. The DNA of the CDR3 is TGTGCCAGCAGCCGCCGAGACACAGGGGCGAGTGAGCAGTTCTTC.

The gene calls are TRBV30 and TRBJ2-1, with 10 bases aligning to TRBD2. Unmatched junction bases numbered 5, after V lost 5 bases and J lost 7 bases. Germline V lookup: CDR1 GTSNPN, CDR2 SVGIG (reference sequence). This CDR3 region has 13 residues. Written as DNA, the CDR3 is TGTGCCTGGGAGCGGGGGGGACGGAATGAGCAGTTCTTC. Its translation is CAWERGGRNEQFF.

The CDR3 nucleotides are TGTGCCAGCAGCTGGGGCGGGGGAGAACGGGAGCAGTACTTC. It is translated as CASSWGGGEREQYF. J is TRBJ2-7 and V is TRBV7-2, with 7 nucleotides matching TRBD2. Germline V gene sequence: CDR1 SGHTA, CDR2 FQGNSA. This CDR3 is built from 14 residues. J was trimmed by 7 bases and V by 4 bases; bases with no gene match: 10.

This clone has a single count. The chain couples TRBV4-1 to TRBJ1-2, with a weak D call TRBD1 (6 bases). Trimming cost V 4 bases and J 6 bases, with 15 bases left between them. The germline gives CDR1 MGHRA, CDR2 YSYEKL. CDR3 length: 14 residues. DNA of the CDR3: TGCGCCAGCAGCCCCCCTCGGGGGGCAGATGGCTACACCTTC. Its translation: CASSPPRGADGYTF.

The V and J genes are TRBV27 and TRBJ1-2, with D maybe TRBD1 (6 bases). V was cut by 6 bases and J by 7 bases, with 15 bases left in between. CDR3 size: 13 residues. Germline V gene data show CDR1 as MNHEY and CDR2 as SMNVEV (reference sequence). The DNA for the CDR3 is TGTGCCAGCAGCCTGGACAGATATGGTGGCTACACCTTC. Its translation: CASSLDRYGGYTF.

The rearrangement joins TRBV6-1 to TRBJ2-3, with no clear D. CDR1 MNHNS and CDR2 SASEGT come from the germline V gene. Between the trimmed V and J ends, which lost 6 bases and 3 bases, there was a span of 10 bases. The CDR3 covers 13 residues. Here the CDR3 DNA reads TGTGCCAGCAGGGGGTGGTTGACAGATACGCAGTATTTT. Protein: CASRGWLTDTQYF.

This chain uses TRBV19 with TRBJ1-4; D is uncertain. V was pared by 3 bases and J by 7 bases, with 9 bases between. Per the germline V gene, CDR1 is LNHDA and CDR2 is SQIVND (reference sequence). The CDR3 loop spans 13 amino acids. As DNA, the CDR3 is TGTGCCAGTAGTATTCGGGAGGCTGAAAAACTGTTTTTT. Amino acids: CASSIREAEKLFF.

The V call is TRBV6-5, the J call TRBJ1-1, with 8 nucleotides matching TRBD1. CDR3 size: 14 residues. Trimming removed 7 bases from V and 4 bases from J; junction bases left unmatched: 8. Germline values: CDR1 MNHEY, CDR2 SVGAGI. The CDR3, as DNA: TGTGCCAGCAAAAAGGGGACAGGAAGCACTGAAGCTTTCTTT. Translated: CASKKGTGSTEAFF.

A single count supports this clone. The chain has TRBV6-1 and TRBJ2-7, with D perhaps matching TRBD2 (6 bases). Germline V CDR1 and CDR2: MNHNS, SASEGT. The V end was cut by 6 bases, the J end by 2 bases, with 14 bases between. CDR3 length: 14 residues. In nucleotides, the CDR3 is TGTGCCAGCAGCCAGATGACTAGTACCTACGAGCAGTACTTC. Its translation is CASSQMTSTYEQYF.

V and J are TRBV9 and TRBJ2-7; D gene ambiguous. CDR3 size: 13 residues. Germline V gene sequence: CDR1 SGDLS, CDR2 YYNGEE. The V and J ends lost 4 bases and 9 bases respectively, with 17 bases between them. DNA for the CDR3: TGTGCCAGCAGCCCCCAAAGCTGGGCAGGGCAGTACTTC. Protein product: CASSPQSWAGQYF. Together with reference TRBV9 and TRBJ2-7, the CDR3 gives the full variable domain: DSGVTQTPKHLITATGQRVTLRCSPRSGDLSVYWYQQSLDQGLQFLIQYYNGEERAKGNILERFSAQQFPDLHSELNLSSLELGDSALYFCASSPQSWAGQYFGPGTRLTVT.

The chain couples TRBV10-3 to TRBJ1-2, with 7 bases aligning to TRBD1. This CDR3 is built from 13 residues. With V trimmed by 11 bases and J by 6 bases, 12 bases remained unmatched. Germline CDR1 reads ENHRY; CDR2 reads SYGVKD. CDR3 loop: CASSPTGADGYTF. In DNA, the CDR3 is TGTGCCTCGAGCCCAACAGGGGCGGATGGCTACACCTTC.

The CDR3 bases are TGTGCCAGCAGTACCCCGACAGGTGGTTTCGAGCAGTACTTC. It encodes CASSTPTGGFEQYF. The V call is TRBV6-5, the J call TRBJ2-7, with TRBD1 as a possible D gene (6 bases). Germline V gives CDR1 MNHEY, CDR2 SVGAGI. Trimming pared 5 bases from V and 6 bases from J, leaving 17 bases between. The CDR3 loop spans 14 amino acids.

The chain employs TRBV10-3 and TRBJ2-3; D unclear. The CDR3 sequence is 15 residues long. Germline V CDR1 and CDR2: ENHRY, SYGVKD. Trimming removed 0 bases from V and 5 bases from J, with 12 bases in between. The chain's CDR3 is CAISESFWAEDTQYF. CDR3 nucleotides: TGTGCCATCAGTGAGTCATTCTGGGCAGAAGATACGCAGTATTTT.

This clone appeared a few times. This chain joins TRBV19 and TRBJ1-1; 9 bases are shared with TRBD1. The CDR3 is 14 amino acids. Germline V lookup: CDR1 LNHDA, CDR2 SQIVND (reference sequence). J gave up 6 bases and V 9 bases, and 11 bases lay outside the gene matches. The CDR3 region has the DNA TGTGCCAGCTCGATAGTACAGGGGGCCGCTGAAGCTTTCTTT. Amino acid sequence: CASSIVQGAAEAFF.

The chain's CDR3 is CAISESGAQETQYF. Written as DNA, the CDR3 is TGTGCCATCAGTGAGTCGGGGGCCCAAGAGACCCAGTACTTC. The chain recombines TRBV10-3 with TRBJ2-5; maybe TRBD1 (6 bases). CDR3 size: 14 residues. Trimming shortened V by 0 bases and J by 1 base, and 6 bases separated the two germline ends. Germline V gene data show CDR1 as ENHRY and CDR2 as SYGVKD.

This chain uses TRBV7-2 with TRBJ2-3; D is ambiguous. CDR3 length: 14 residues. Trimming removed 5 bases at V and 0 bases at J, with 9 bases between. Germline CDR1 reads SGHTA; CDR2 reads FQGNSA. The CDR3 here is CASSPTLSTDTQYF. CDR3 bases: TGTGCCAGCAGCCCTACCCTTAGCACAGATACGCAGTATTTT.

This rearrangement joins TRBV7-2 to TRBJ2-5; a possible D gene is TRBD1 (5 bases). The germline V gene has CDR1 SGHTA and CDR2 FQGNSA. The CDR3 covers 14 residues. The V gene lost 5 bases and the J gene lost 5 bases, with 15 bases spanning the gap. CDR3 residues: CASSRFDSKETQYF. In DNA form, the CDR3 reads TGTGCCAGCAGCCGATTCGACAGCAAGGAGACCCAGTACTTC.